Included here is one T cell receptor (beta chain) sequence, with context. What it binds is unknown. RNA transcripts provided the source from which TCR beta CDR3 regions were amplified. An initial round of RT-PCR targeting the TCR CDR3 relied on the HTBI primer set. Using its own MiXCR run on the multiplex PCR reads, TCRdb lists one record per CDR3 protein. This table has hundreds of thousands of distinct CDR3 sequences, roughly an eighth appearing once. These data belong to a study of T cells in Graves' hyperthyroidism and ophthalmopathy. Isolation of PBMCs was performed on around 10 ml fresh peripheral blood. The study, taken as a whole, reports: Blood also held most thyroid clonotypes expanded beyond 0.001. From stable hyperthyroidism, ophthalmopathy was separated by a 13 V-J model.

The CDR3 has 15 amino acids. The germline V and J ends were trimmed by 6 bases and 0 bases, with 11 bases remaining between them. Germline lookup yields CDR1 LNHDA and CDR2 SQIVND (reference sequence). This TCR came from a woman aged 40 to 50 with Graves' ophthalmopathy. The rearrangement links TRBV19 to TRBJ2-2; no definite D call. The sample comprised blood. CDR3 DNA: TGTGCCAGTAGCGGAACTGCAGCGAACACCGGGGAGCTGTTTTTT. Protein sequence: CASSGTAANTGELFF.